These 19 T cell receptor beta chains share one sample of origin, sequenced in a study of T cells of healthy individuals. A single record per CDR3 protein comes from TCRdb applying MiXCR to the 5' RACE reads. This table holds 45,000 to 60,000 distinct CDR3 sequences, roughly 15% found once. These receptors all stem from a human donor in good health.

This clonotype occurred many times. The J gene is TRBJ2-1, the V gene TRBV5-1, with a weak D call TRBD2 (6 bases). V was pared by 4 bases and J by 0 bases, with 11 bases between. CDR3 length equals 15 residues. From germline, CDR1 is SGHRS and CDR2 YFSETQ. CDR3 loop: CASSPEEGSYNEQFF. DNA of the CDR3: TGCGCCAGCAGCCCCGAGGAGGGCTCCTACAATGAGCAGTTCTTC.

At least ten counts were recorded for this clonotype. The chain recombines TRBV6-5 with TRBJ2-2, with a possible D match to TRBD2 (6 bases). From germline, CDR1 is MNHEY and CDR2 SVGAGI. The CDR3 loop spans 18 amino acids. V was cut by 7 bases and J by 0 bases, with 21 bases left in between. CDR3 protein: CASTPYRSGPANTGELFF. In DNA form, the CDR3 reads TGTGCCAGCACCCCTTACCGTAGCGGCCCCGCGAACACCGGGGAGCTGTTTTTT.

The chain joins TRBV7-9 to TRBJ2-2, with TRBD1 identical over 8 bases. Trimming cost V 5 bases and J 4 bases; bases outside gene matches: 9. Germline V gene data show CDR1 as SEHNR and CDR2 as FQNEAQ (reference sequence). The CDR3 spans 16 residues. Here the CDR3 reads CASSPGQGAITGELFF. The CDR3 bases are TGTGCCAGCAGCCCCGGTCAGGGGGCCATCACCGGGGAGCTGTTTTTT.

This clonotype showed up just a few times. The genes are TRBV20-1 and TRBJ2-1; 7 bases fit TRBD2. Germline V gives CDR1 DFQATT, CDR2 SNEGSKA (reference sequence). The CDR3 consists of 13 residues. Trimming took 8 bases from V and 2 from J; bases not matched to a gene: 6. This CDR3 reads CSLGGGAYNEQFF. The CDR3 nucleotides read TGCAGTCTGGGGGGGGGGGCCTACAATGAGCAGTTCTTC.

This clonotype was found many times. Here the CDR3 DNA reads TGTGCCAGCAGCGCCGGACTAGCGGGAGGAGAAGAGACCCAGTACTTC. Its protein is CASSAGLAGGEETQYF. This chain links TRBV11-3 with TRBJ2-5; 14 bases match TRBD2. This CDR3 comprises 16 residues. Trimming at V came to 5 bases and at J to 3 bases, leaving 5 bases not matched to a gene. The germline V gene has CDR1 SGHNT and CDR2 YENEEA. The variable domain in full, completed from reference TRBV11-3 and TRBJ2-5, reads EAGVVQSPRYKIIEKKQPVAFWCNPISGHNTLYWYLQNLGQGPELLIRYENEEAVDDSQLPKDRFSAERLKGVDSTLKIQPAELGDSAVYLCASSAGLAGGEETQYFGPGTRLLVL.

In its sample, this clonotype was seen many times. For the CDR3, the DNA is TGTGCCAGCAGTGAATCCCGTCCGCGGGATACGCAGTATTTT. Its translation: CASSESRPRDTQYF. The chain has TRBV25-1 and TRBJ2-3; D remains unclear. Trimming stripped 1 base from V and 6 bases from J, with 11 bases between. This CDR3 is built from 14 residues. Per the germline V gene, CDR1 is MGHDK and CDR2 is SYGVNS.

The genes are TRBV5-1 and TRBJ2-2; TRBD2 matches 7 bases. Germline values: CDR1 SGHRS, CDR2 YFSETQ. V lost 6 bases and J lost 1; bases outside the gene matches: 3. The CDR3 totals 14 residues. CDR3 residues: CASTSSGNTGELFF. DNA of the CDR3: TGCGCCAGCACCTCTAGCGGGAACACCGGGGAGCTGTTTTTT.

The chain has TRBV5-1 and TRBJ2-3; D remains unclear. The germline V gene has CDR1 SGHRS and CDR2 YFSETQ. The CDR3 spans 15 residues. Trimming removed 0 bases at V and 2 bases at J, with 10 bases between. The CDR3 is CASSLDGANTDTQYF. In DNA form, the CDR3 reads TGCGCCAGCAGCTTGGACGGAGCGAACACAGATACGCAGTATTTT. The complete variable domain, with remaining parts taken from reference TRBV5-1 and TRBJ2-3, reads KAGVTQTPRYLIKTRGQQVTLSCSPISGHRSVSWYQQTPGQGLQFLFEYFSETQRNKGNFPGRFSGRQFSNSRSEMNVSTLELGDSALYLCASSLDGANTDTQYFGPGTRLTVL.

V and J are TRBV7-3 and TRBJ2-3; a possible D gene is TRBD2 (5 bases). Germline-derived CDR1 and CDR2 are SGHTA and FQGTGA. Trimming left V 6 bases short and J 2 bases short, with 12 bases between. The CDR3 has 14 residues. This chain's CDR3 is CASSYSGNTDTQYF. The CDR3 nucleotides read TGTGCCAGCAGTTACAGCGGCAACACAGATACGCAGTATTTT.

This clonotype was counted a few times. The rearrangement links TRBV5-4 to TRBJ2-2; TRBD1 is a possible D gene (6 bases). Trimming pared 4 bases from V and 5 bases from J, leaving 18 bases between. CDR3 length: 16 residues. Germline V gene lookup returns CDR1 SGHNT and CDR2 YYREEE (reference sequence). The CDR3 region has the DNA TGTGCCAGCAGCGGAGGAACAGGGTACGATACCGGGGAGCTGTTTTTT. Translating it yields CASSGGTGYDTGELFF.

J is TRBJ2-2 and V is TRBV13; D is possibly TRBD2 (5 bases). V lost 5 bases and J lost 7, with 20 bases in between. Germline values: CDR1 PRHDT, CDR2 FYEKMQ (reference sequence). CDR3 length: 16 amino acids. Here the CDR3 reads CASSPPRREFFGELFF. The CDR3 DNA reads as TGTGCCAGCAGCCCTCCCCGACGGGAATTCTTCGGGGAGCTGTTTTTT.

The DNA for the CDR3 is TGTGCCAGCAGTGACATACAGGGGGATTTGAGTGAGCAGTTCTTC. It codes for CASSDIQGDLSEQFF. The chain joins TRBV6-1 to TRBJ2-1, with 8 bases matching TRBD1. Germline V gene lookup returns CDR1 MNHNS and CDR2 SASEGT. V was pared by 3 bases and J by 9 bases, with 10 bases of the junction left unmatched. This CDR3 has 15 residues.

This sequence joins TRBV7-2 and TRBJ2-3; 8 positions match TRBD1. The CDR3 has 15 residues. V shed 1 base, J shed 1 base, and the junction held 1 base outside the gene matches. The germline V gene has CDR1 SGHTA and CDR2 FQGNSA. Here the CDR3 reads CASSLETGGTDTQYF. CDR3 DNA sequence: TGTGCCAGCAGCTTAGAGACAGGGGGCACAGATACGCAGTATTTT. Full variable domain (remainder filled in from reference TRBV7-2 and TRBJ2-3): GAGVSQSPSNKVTEKGKDVELRCDPISGHTALYWYRQSLGQGLEFLIYFQGNSAPDKSGLPSDRFSAERTGGSVSTLTIQRTQQEDSAVYLCASSLETGGTDTQYFGPGTRLTVL.

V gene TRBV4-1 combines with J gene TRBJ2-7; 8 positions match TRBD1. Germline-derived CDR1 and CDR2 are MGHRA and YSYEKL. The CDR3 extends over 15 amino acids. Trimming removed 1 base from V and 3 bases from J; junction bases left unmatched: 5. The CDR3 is CASSQVLDRVYEQYF. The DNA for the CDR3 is TGCGCCAGCAGCCAAGTCTTGGACAGGGTCTACGAGCAGTACTTC.

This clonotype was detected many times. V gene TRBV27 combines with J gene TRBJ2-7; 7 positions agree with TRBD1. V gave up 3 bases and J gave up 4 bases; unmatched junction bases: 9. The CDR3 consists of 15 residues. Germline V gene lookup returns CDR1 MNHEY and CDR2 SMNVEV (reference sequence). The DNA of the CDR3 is TGTGCCAGCAGTTTCTCTCGTCTGACAGGGTACGAGCAGTACTTC. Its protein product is CASSFSRLTGYEQYF.

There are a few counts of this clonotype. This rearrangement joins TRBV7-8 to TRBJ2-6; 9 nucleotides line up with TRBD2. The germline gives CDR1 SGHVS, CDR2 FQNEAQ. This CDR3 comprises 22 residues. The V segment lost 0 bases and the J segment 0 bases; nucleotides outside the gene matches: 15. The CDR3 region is CASSLAERGAFIGVSGANVLTF. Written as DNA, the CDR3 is TGTGCCAGCAGCTTAGCGGAGCGGGGGGCATTTATAGGAGTCTCTGGGGCCAACGTCCTGACTTTC.

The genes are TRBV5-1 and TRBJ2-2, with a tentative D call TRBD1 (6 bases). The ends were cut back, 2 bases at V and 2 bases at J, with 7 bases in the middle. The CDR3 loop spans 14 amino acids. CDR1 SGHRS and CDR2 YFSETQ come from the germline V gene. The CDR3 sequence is CASSLQGNTGELFF. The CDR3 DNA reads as TGCGCCAGCAGCTTACAGGGAAACACCGGGGAGCTGTTTTTT.

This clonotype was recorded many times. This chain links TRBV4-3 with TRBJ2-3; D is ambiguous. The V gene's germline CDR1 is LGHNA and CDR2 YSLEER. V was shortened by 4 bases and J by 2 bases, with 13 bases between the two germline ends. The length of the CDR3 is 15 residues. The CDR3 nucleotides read TGCGCCAGCAGCCGGTCGGTGGGCCACACAGATACGCAGTATTTT. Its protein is CASSRSVGHTDTQYF.

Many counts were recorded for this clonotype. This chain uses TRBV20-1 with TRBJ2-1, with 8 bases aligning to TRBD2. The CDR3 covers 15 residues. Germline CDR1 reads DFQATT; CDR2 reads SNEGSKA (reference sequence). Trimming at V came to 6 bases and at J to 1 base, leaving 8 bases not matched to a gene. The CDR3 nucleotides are TGCAGTGCCGCAAGGGCTAGCGGGTCCTACAATGAGCAGTTCTTC. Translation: CSAARASGSYNEQFF.